The 27 T cell receptor beta chains presented below share a single source sample, sequenced in a study of T cell responses to AZD1222 COVID-19 vaccine. This table comes from immunoSEQ multiplex PCR, and its TCRdb copy is limited to in-frame clones, with some not included. The sample records 150,000 to 200,000 clones, less than 95% being singletons. The sequencing here drew on peripheral blood, taken on day 0 of AZD1222 vaccination. The receptor set was obtained from an adult in good health.

This chain connects TRBV5-5 to TRBJ1-4; a weak D match, TRBD1 (5 bases). CDR1 is SGHKS, CDR2 YYEKEE, per germline (reference sequence). The V gene lost 4 bases and the J gene lost 3 bases, with 13 bases spanning the gap. This CDR3 is built from 15 residues. CDR3 bases: TGTGCCAGCAGCCCGTCTGGGGGGGCTAATGAAAAACTGTTTTTT. As protein: CASSPSGGANEKLFF.

The chain couples TRBV30 to TRBJ1-4; the match to TRBD1 covers 10 bases. Germline V CDR1 and CDR2: GTSNPN, SVGIG (reference sequence). This CDR3 is built from 15 residues. Trimming at V came to 1 base and at J to 7 bases, leaving 6 bases not matched to a gene. The CDR3 spells CAWSAKGQGSEKLFF. DNA for the CDR3: TGTGCCTGGAGTGCAAAGGGACAGGGGAGTGAAAAACTGTTTTTT.

The V call is TRBV15, the J call TRBJ1-3, with D unclear. The germline V gene has CDR1 LNHNV and CDR2 YYDKDF (reference sequence). The CDR3 spans 16 residues. V lost 0 bases and J lost 5, with 14 bases in between. This chain's CDR3 is CATSRDRANPRNTIYF. CDR3 DNA sequence: TGTGCCACCAGCAGAGATAGGGCGAACCCTCGAAACACCATATATTTT.

This rearrangement joins TRBV4-2 to TRBJ2-1; D is uncertain. Germline assignment: CDR1 LGHNA and CDR2 YNFKEQ. Trimming cost V 5 bases and J 4 bases, with 15 bases left between them. The CDR3 is 15 residues long. The CDR3 DNA is TGTGCCAGCAGCTCTCCAGCAGATGTTTACAATGAGCAGTTCTTC. It encodes CASSSPADVYNEQFF.

The V and J genes are TRBV5-4 and TRBJ1-3, with D unclear. The CDR3 loop spans 13 amino acids. Trimming shortened V by 4 bases and J by 6 bases, and 11 bases separated the two germline ends. Per germline, CDR1 SGHNT and CDR2 YYREEE (reference sequence). CDR3 DNA: TGTGCCAGCAGCGGTGGGCACCTAAACACCATATATTTT. This codes for CASSGGHLNTIYF.

The rearrangement links TRBV19 to TRBJ1-2, with TRBD1 identical over 7 bases. With 8 bases clipped from V and 6 bases from J, the junction kept 12 bases outside the gene matches. CDR3 length: 14 residues. The germline V gene encodes CDR1 LNHDA and CDR2 SQIVND (reference sequence). The CDR3 sequence: CASFSGGLGHGYTF. CDR3 in DNA: TGTGCCAGTTTCTCAGGGGGGTTGGGCCATGGCTACACCTTC. Combining the CDR3 with reference TRBV19 and TRBJ1-2 gives the whole variable domain DGGITQSPKYLFRKEGQNVTLSCEQNLNHDAMYWYRQDPGQGLRLIYYSQIVNDFQKGDIAEGYSVSREKKESFPLTVTSAQKNPTAFYLCASFSGGLGHGYTFGSGTRLTVV.

The chain carries TRBV28 and TRBJ2-7; D remains ambiguous. The length of the CDR3 is 14 residues. V lost 3 bases, J lost 3 bases, and 12 bases lay in between. Per the germline V gene, CDR1 is MDHEN and CDR2 is SYDVKM. This chain's CDR3 is CASSFLARSYEQYF. The DNA for the CDR3 is TGTGCCAGCAGTTTCCTTGCCAGGAGCTACGAGCAGTACTTC.

The chain employs TRBV10-1 and TRBJ2-1; 14 bases are a match to TRBD2. The CDR3 has 15 amino acids. Germline CDR1 WNHNN, CDR2 SYGVQD (reference sequence). The trim removed 3 bases at V and 9 bases at J, leaving 4 bases unmatched. CDR3 DNA: TGCGCCAGCAGTGACGGACTAGCGGGAGGAGGTGAGCAGTTCTTC. As protein: CASSDGLAGGGEQFF.

The chain is built from TRBV5-5 and TRBJ1-2; the D gene is possibly TRBD1 (6 bases). The CDR3 spans 14 residues. Germline CDR1 SGHKS, CDR2 YYEKEE (reference sequence). Deletions cut 2 bases from V and 6 bases from J, with 14 bases between. The CDR3, as DNA: TGTGCCAGCAGCTTCGGGGGCTATTGGGATGGCTACACCTTC. Translation gives CASSFGGYWDGYTF. The variable domain in full, with the rest retrieved from reference TRBV5-5 and TRBJ1-2, is DAGVTQSPTHLIKTRGQQVTLRCSPISGHKSVSWYQQVLGQGPQFIFQYYEKEERGRGNFPDRFSARQFPNYSSELNVNALLLGDSALYLCASSFGGYWDGYTFGSGTRLTVV.

The V gene is TRBV19, the J gene TRBJ1-1; D gene uncertain. The ends were cut back, 5 bases at V and 4 bases at J, with 11 bases in the middle. This CDR3 comprises 13 residues. Germline CDR1 LNHDA, CDR2 SQIVND (reference sequence). The CDR3 nucleotides read TGTGCCAGTAGTTTCCCGGGTAGCACTGAAGCTTTCTTT. This encodes CASSFPGSTEAFF. Drawing the rest from reference TRBV19 and TRBJ1-1, the complete variable domain is DGGITQSPKYLFRKEGQNVTLSCEQNLNHDAMYWYRQDPGQGLRLIYYSQIVNDFQKGDIAEGYSVSREKKESFPLTVTSAQKNPTAFYLCASSFPGSTEAFFGQGTRLTVV.

The chain has TRBV27 and TRBJ1-1; D not certain. There are 15 residues in the CDR3. V lost 5 bases and J lost 3, with 16 bases in between. The V gene's germline CDR1 is MNHEY and CDR2 SMNVEV (reference sequence). The CDR3 sequence is CASSPYFEGHTEAFF. The CDR3 DNA follows: TGTGCCAGCAGTCCCTATTTTGAGGGCCACACTGAAGCTTTCTTT.

The chain employs TRBV6-5 and TRBJ1-2; D remains ambiguous. The CDR3 runs 13 residues. V was trimmed by 7 bases and J by 4 bases, leaving 13 bases between them. Germline V gene lookup returns CDR1 MNHEY and CDR2 SVGAGI. The CDR3 region is CASILRGFYGYTF. In DNA, the CDR3 is TGTGCCAGCATCCTCCGAGGTTTCTATGGCTACACCTTC.

This chain connects TRBV28 to TRBJ2-3; D unresolved. The CDR3 has 15 amino acids. Germline-derived CDR1 and CDR2 are MDHEN and SYDVKM. The V gene lost 3 bases and the J gene lost 0 bases, with 10 bases spanning the gap. The CDR3 spells CASSFLPGSTDTQYF. The DNA of the CDR3 is TGTGCCAGCAGTTTTCTCCCAGGTAGCACAGATACGCAGTATTTT.

The rearrangement links TRBV30 to TRBJ1-2, with 12 bases aligning to TRBD1. This CDR3 spans 14 amino acids. The ends lost 5 bases at V and 5 bases at J; junction bases unmatched: 6. Looked up from germline, CDR1 is GTSNPN and CDR2 is SVGIG (reference sequence). The CDR3 loop is CAWAGQGAEYGYTF. CDR3 DNA: TGTGCCTGGGCGGGACAGGGGGCTGAGTATGGCTACACCTTC.

This clone showed up just once. The chain recombines TRBV5-1 with TRBJ2-7, with 7 nucleotides matching TRBD1. Germline CDR1 and CDR2: SGHRS and YFSETQ. Losses at the gene ends were 3 bases for V and 3 bases for J; bases not matched to a gene: 6. The CDR3 is 14 amino acids. The CDR3 loop is CASSSTGELYEQYF. The CDR3 coding sequence is TGCGCCAGCAGCTCCACAGGGGAGCTCTACGAGCAGTACTTC.

The gene calls are TRBV30 and TRBJ2-1; the D gene is possibly TRBD2 (5 bases). The germline gives CDR1 GTSNPN, CDR2 SVGIG (reference sequence). V was pared by 3 bases and J by 0 bases, with 12 bases between. This CDR3 has 15 residues. CDR3 nucleotide sequence: TGTGCCTGGAGCGGGGTCGCACGCTCCTACAATGAGCAGTTCTTC. It is translated as CAWSGVARSYNEQFF.

The CDR3 loop is CASSPGQGREETQYF. The DNA of the CDR3 is TGTGCCAGCTCACCGGGACAGGGGAGGGAAGAGACCCAGTACTTC. This rearrangement joins TRBV18 to TRBJ2-5; 10 bases agree with TRBD1. The CDR3 consists of 15 residues. The germline V gene encodes CDR1 KGHSH and CDR2 LQKENI. J lost 3 bases, V lost 3 bases, and 4 bases had no gene match. The variable domain in full, completed from reference TRBV18 and TRBJ2-5, reads NAGVMQNPRHLVRRRGQEARLRCSPMKGHSHVYWYRQLPEEGLKFMVYLQKENIIDESGMPKERFSAEFPKEGPSILRIQQVVRGDSAAYFCASSPGQGREETQYFGPGTRLLVL.

This chain uses TRBV11-1 with TRBJ2-7, with 11 bases lining up with TRBD2. Germline CDR1 reads SGHAT; CDR2 reads FQDESV (reference sequence). This CDR3 is built from 14 residues. Trimming took 5 bases from V and 4 from J; bases not matched to a gene: 4. DNA of the CDR3: TGTGCCAGCAGCCCCCTAGCGGGAGGTTACGAGCAGTACTTC. Translating it yields CASSPLAGGYEQYF.

The chain links TRBV9 to TRBJ1-2, with D possibly matching TRBD1 (5 bases). The CDR3 contains 16 residues. The V gene's germline CDR1 is SGDLS and CDR2 YYNGEE. V gave up 3 bases and J gave up 6 bases, with 21 bases separating them. CDR3 region: CASSATHTGWDHGYTF. The CDR3 DNA reads as TGTGCCAGCAGCGCCACACACACCGGATGGGACCATGGCTACACCTTC. The variable domain in full, with the rest retrieved from reference TRBV9 and TRBJ1-2, is DSGVTQTPKHLITATGQRVTLRCSPRSGDLSVYWYQQSLDQGLQFLIQYYNGEERAKGNILERFSAQQFPDLHSELNLSSLELGDSALYFCASSATHTGWDHGYTFGSGTRLTVV.

This chain joins TRBV11-2 and TRBJ2-1; TRBD1 is a possible D gene (5 bases). Germline V gene sequence: CDR1 SGHAT, CDR2 FQNNGV. V lost 3 bases, J lost 6 bases, and 21 bases lay in between. This CDR3 is built from 17 residues. For the CDR3, the DNA is TGTGCCAGCAGCTTGCATGGTTTAATACAAAGGGGCAATGAGCAGTTCTTC. Protein product: CASSLHGLIQRGNEQFF.

This chain connects TRBV25-1 to TRBJ2-5; 8 nucleotides match TRBD1. The CDR3 is 14 residues long. The V segment lost 3 bases and the J segment 4 bases; nucleotides outside the gene matches: 4. Germline-derived CDR1 and CDR2 are MGHDK and SYGVNS. CDR3 sequence (DNA): TGTGCCAGCAGTGAGCCCGGGACAGGAGAGACCCAGTACTTC. This encodes CASSEPGTGETQYF.

CDR3 coding DNA: TGTGCCAGTTCCGGCAGGACAGGGAGTGAAAAACTGTTTTTT. Amino acids: CASSGRTGSEKLFF. The chain combines TRBV19 with TRBJ1-4, with 8 bases that match TRBD1. The CDR3 totals 14 residues. V was pared by 8 bases and J by 7 bases, with 9 bases of the junction left unmatched. The V gene's germline CDR1 is LNHDA and CDR2 SQIVND (reference sequence).

This clone was found once. V usage is TRBV27 and J usage is TRBJ2-1; perhaps TRBD2 as D (6 bases). Germline-derived CDR1 and CDR2 are MNHEY and SMNVEV (reference sequence). The CDR3 extends over 13 amino acids. Trimming left V 3 bases short and J 8 bases short, with 11 bases between. This CDR3 is CASSLGGLDEQFF. DNA for the CDR3: TGTGCCAGCAGTTTGGGGGGTCTCGATGAGCAGTTCTTC.

This clone was found once. The J gene is TRBJ1-1, the V gene TRBV5-6; D gene unclear. V lost 0 bases, J lost 5 bases, and 14 bases lay in between. CDR3 size: 15 residues. Germline values: CDR1 SGHDT, CDR2 YYEEEE. The CDR3 reads CASSLVIGRRTEAFF. The CDR3 nucleotides are TGTGCCAGCAGCTTGGTTATCGGCAGACGGACTGAAGCTTTCTTT.

This chain uses TRBV30 with TRBJ1-2, with a tentative D call TRBD1 (5 bases). The CDR3 has 14 residues. The germline V gene encodes CDR1 GTSNPN and CDR2 SVGIG (reference sequence). With 2 bases removed from V and 6 bases from J, the gap between germline ends came to 16 bases. CDR3 nucleotides: TGTGCCTGGAGTTCCCGGGCCAGGGCCCATGGCTACACCTTC. This sequence encodes CAWSSRARAHGYTF.

The chain couples TRBV5-1 to TRBJ2-1; 11 positions match TRBD1. After removal of 0 bases from V and 4 bases from J, the junction contained 9 bases not matched to a gene. The CDR3 extends over 18 amino acids. Germline V gene lookup returns CDR1 SGHRS and CDR2 YFSETQ. This CDR3 is CASSLGVMGTGGYNEQFF. The CDR3 region has the DNA TGCGCCAGCAGCTTGGGCGTTATGGGGACAGGGGGGTACAATGAGCAGTTCTTC.

This chain connects TRBV2 to TRBJ1-5, with D hard to call. V shed 5 bases and J shed 4 bases, with 9 bases lying between them. The CDR3 has 13 residues. The V gene's germline CDR1 is SNHLY and CDR2 FYNNEI. CDR3 bases: TGTGCCAGCAGTCGGCTGGTAAATCAGCCCCAGCATTTT. The encoded protein is CASSRLVNQPQHF.